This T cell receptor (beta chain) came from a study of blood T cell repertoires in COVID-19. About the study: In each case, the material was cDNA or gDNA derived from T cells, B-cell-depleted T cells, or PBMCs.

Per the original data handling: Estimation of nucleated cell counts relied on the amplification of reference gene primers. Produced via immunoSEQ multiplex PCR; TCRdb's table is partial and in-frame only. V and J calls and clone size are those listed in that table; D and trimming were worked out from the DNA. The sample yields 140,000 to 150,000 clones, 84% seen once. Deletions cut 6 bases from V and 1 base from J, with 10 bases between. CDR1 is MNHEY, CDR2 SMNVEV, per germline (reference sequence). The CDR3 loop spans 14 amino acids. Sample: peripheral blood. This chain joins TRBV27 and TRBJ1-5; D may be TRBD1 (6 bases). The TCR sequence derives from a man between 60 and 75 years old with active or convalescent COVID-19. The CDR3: CASSSQGSNQPQHF. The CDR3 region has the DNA TGTGCCAGCAGCTCTCAGGGGAGCAATCAGCCCCAGCATTTT.